This TCR beta chain was found in a study of T cell changes during pregnancy in multiple sclerosis (dated by TCRdb to about 2019). In terms of the full investigation: The study looked at changes in the T cell repertoire across pregnancy in women with multiple sclerosis.

Points on this clone: Its cognate antigen has yet to be identified. It has no much larger one-base neighbor in the sample; base qualities were not kept.

The library came from the immunoSEQ multiplex PCR assay. Drawn from immuneACCESS, this table holds only the in-frame rearrangements with V and J called that TCRdb kept. Clones are partly lost; checked studies trace under half to an unresolved V gene and leave the rest unexplained. The sample contains about 64,000 clones, roughly 92% of them found a single time. The ten largest account for roughly 1.3% of the sample. CDR1 SGHDT and CDR2 YYEEEE are derived from the germline V gene. The CDR3, from cysteine to phenylalanine, totals 16 residues. Only the CDR3 portion is preserved as DNA: 48 bases, with reading frame beginning at the first base. For this chain, trimming is 4 bases at the V end and 7 bases at the J end, and the number of junction bases without a gene match is 12.

This TCR came from a female donor with multiple sclerosis, enrolled in a pregnancy study. The sequence links TRBV5-6 to TRBJ1-2; 11 middle bases align to TRBD1. Source: peripheral blood, taken in the second trimester of pregnancy. For the CDR3, the sequence is CASSPDRGRGFVGYTF. The sequenced DNA: TGTGCCAGCAGCCCGGACAGGGGGCGAGGCTTTGTTGGCTACACCTTC.